Reported below is one T cell receptor (beta chain). Its recognized antigen is unknown. Base qualities are missing; no much larger clone stands one base away. This entry is derived from a study of Ad26.COV2.S vaccination and SARS-CoV-2 variants (dated by TCRdb to the early 2020s). Regarding the study in general: Donors in the vaccine arm were drawn from COV1001, a multicentre, randomized, double-blind, placebo-controlled phase I-IIa trial testing Ad26.COV2.S in healthy adults. Ad26.COV2.S was administered intramuscularly at 5 x 10^10 or 1 x 10^11 viral particles, either as a single shot or as two shots given 56 days apart. TCRbeta repertoire sequencing was used to assess the specificity and breadth of SARS-CoV-2-reactive T cell receptors after Ad26.COV2.S vaccination. The TCR-sequenced set comprised about 32 samples: about 19 Ad26.COV2.S vaccine recipients, 5 placebo recipients and 8 SARS-CoV-2 convalescent individuals. Participants in the trial were split at random into five groups of five each, receiving low-dose or high-dose Ad26.COV2.S once or twice, or else placebo on both occasions. Investigators remained blinded to trial group allocation during experiments and outcome assessment. General study outcomes and caveats: Compared with placebo recipients, Ad26.COV2.S recipients showed higher spike-specific TCR breadth (P = 0.0014). The authors noted that the TCR breadth and depth analyses may have underestimated total T cell responses. Substantial breadth of spike-specific CD8+ and CD4+ T cell responses was reported after vaccination. The study lacked the statistical power to compare responses across vaccine doses or regimens. Non-spike TCR breadth was comparable between vaccine and placebo recipients, consistent with the vaccine containing only spike.

TCRbeta CDR3 regions were sequenced with the immunoSEQ Assay. After extraction, genomic DNA underwent amplification by bias-controlled multiplex PCR, followed by high-throughput sequencing. Concerning the study's data processing: Collapsing and filtering of sequences were performed to quantify the absolute abundance of each unique TCRbeta CDR3 region. T cell fraction was estimated by normalizing TCRbeta template counts to usable DNA, with usable DNA measured through amplification of reference genes found in all nucleated cells. Repertoire TCRs were annotated as SARS-CoV-2-specific when V gene, CDR3 amino acid sequence and J gene were exactly matched to a known reactive TCR set. MIRA supplied the reference SARS-CoV-2 TCR set, which was filtered for enrichment in COVID-19-positive ImmuneCODE repertoires so that public or cross-reactive TCRs were removed. Using the MIRA antigens, annotated TCRs were further analysed by specific ORF or by position within an ORF. Depth was the summed frequency of annotated unique rearrangements, while breadth was defined as annotated unique rearrangements over total unique productive rearrangements. Group comparisons of TCR breadth used two-sided Wilcoxon rank-sum tests. Here the immuneACCESS table is served through TCRdb, limited to in-frame sequences with V and J called. Missing clones are a known gap in these copies; in checked studies unresolved V genes cover under half, and the rest lacks a known reason. That table furnishes V, J and clone size, whereas the DNA furnished D and trimming. This sample lists 350,000 to 500,000 clones; about 93% were detected once. The ten largest make up 9% to 15% of the sample.

Unmatched junction bases come to 11, with V trimmed by 0 bases and J by 0 bases. In the germline V gene, CDR1 corresponds to SQVTM and CDR2 to ANQGSEA. The CDR3 runs 19 amino acids, cysteine and phenylalanine included. Only CDR3 DNA remains: 57 bases, in frame from the first base. The treatment or condition label for this specimen denotes: some 20 received Ad26.COV2.S at low or high dose, single or two shots; roughly five received placebo; per-sample allocation not given. For vaccine and placebo recipients, repertoires were sequenced using samples collected on day 63 after the first injection. Between 29 July and 7 August 2020, Cohort 1b enrolled 25 adults aged 18-55 years at one site in Boston, USA. Ad26.COV2.S consisted of a replication-incompetent adenovirus type 26 vector by which a prefusion-stabilized SARS-CoV-2 spike protein from the original Wuhan strain was expressed.

Sample: peripheral blood, taken in a trial of Ad26.COV2.S vaccine versus placebo. The TCR originated in a person aged 18 to 65 who received the Ad26.COV2.S COVID-19 vaccine or a placebo. The chain is encoded by TRBV29-1 joined to TRBJ2-1, with 10 middle bases fitting TRBD1. The DNA reads as follows: TGCAGCGTTGAAGATCGGGGGACAGGGGCCTCCTACTCCTACAATGAGCAGTTCTTC. It translates to CSVEDRGTGASYSYNEQFF.